These 21 T cell receptor beta chains share one sample of origin, sequenced in a study of blood T cell repertoires in COVID-19. The assay was immunoSEQ multiplex PCR, and TCRdb's table has in-frame clones only and misses some. The sample lists approximately 65,000 clones; about 75% were seen once. Sequenced sample: PBMCs or T cells enriched from blood (not recorded which). The receptors here all came from a woman in her fifties or sixties who had been exposed to COVID-19.

V usage is TRBV5-1 and J usage is TRBJ1-1; D possibly corresponds to TRBD1 (6 bases). The CDR3 runs to 14 residues. Trimming shortened V by 2 bases and J by 2 bases, and 10 bases separated the two germline ends. CDR1 and CDR2 (germline): SGHRS, YFSETQ. The DNA of the CDR3 is TGCGCCAGCAGCTTCAGACAGGTTAACACTGAAGCTTTCTTT. This gives the protein CASSFRQVNTEAFF.

The chain combines TRBV30 with TRBJ1-1; no firm D call. The CDR3 contains 11 residues. Germline CDR1 GTSNPN, CDR2 SVGIG (reference sequence). The V end lost 2 bases, the J end lost 6 bases, and 7 bases lay between the germline ends. This CDR3 reads CAWSPRAEAFF. The CDR3 nucleotides read TGTGCCTGGAGTCCACGGGCTGAAGCTTTCTTT.

This clone has just one count. The chain carries TRBV28 and TRBJ2-1; D is possibly TRBD1 (6 bases). CDR1 is MDHEN and CDR2 is SYDVKM in the germline V gene. The CDR3 consists of 14 residues. V shed 4 bases and J shed 8 bases, with 15 bases lying between them. In nucleotides, the CDR3 is TGTGCCAGCAGTTATCAGGGGTTAGGGCATGAGCAGTTCTTC. Translated: CASSYQGLGHEQFF. Combining the CDR3 with reference TRBV28 and TRBJ2-1 gives the whole variable domain DVKVTQSSRYLVKRTGEKVFLECVQDMDHENMFWYRQDPGLGLRLIYFSYDVKMKEKGDIPEGYSVSREKKERFSLILESASTNQTSMYLCASSYQGLGHEQFFGPGTRLTVL.

The chain couples TRBV6-1 to TRBJ1-2, with a tentative D call TRBD1 (6 bases). In germline, CDR1 is MNHNS, CDR2 SASEGT. The length of the CDR3 is 16 residues. The V end lost 3 bases, the J end lost 10 bases, and 24 bases lay between the germline ends. Here the CDR3 DNA reads TGTGCCAGCAGTGAGTTGTTTGTCGGGACAAGGATCGACTACACCTTC. The encoded protein is CASSELFVGTRIDYTF.

The V call is TRBV28, the J call TRBJ1-5; possibly TRBD1 for D (6 bases). The CDR3 covers 14 residues. The germline V gene encodes CDR1 MDHEN and CDR2 SYDVKM. V lost 2 bases and J 7 bases, leaving 12 bases between the germline ends. The CDR3, as DNA: TGTGCCAGCAGTTTAGGACAGCGTAGGCAGCCCCAGCATTTT. Amino acid sequence: CASSLGQRRQPQHF.

This chain uses TRBV10-1 with TRBJ1-1, with a possible D match to TRBD1 (5 bases). CDR3 size: 14 residues. Germline V lookup: CDR1 WNHNN, CDR2 SYGVQD (reference sequence). Between the trimmed V and J ends, which lost 2 bases and 9 bases, there was a span of 16 bases. The CDR3, as DNA: TGCGCCAGCAGTGAGCAAAGGAGTGCAGGGAAAGCTTTCTTT. It codes for CASSEQRSAGKAFF.

This chain joins TRBV11-2 and TRBJ1-4, with 9 positions matching TRBD1. This CDR3 comprises 15 residues. J gave up 10 bases and V 2 bases, and 8 bases lay outside the gene matches. Germline V gene sequence: CDR1 SGHAT, CDR2 FQNNGV. CDR3 in amino acids: CASSLSTGTGRKLFF. As DNA, the CDR3 is TGTGCCAGCAGCTTATCAACCGGGACAGGGCGAAAACTGTTTTTT.

The rearrangement joins TRBV2 to TRBJ2-3; TRBD1 is a possible D gene (6 bases). Germline-derived CDR1 and CDR2 are SNHLY and FYNNEI. Trimming took off 8 bases at V and 8 bases at J, with 14 bases between the two ends. The CDR3 covers 12 residues. The CDR3 DNA follows: TGTGCCAGCGCAGGGGATAGCATTACGCAGTATTTT. As protein: CASAGDSITQYF.

The V call is TRBV5-1, the J call TRBJ1-5; D is perhaps TRBD1 (5 bases). V lost 0 bases to trimming and J lost 7 bases, with 8 bases between them. Germline V gene sequence: CDR1 SGHRS, CDR2 YFSETQ. There are 13 residues in the CDR3. The CDR3: CASSLGQNQPQHF. Written as DNA, the CDR3 is TGCGCCAGCAGCTTGGGACAGAACCAGCCCCAGCATTTT.

The chain joins TRBV15 to TRBJ1-1; D perhaps matches TRBD1 (6 bases). V lost 8 bases, J lost 0 bases, and 13 bases lay in between. The CDR3 spans 14 residues. From germline, CDR1 is LNHNV and CDR2 YYDKDF (reference sequence). CDR3 DNA: TGTGCCACCGATTCCGGGACAATGAACACTGAAGCTTTCTTT. Encoded protein: CATDSGTMNTEAFF.

This clone was counted once. The chain combines TRBV21-1 with TRBJ1-2. TRBV21-1 is designated a pseudogene. CDR3 length equals 17 residues. The chain's CDR3 is CASSKFRGDKQVSGYTF. In DNA form, the CDR3 reads TGTGCCAGCAGCAAATTCCGGGGGGACAAACAAGTCTCTGGCTACACCTTC.

The chain couples TRBV24-1 to TRBJ2-1; 7 bases map to TRBD2. V lost 7 bases and J lost 4; bases outside the gene matches: 9. Germline V gives CDR1 KGHDR, CDR2 SFDVKD. The CDR3 has 15 residues. CDR3 loop: CATSTYSSGYNEQFF. Here the CDR3 DNA reads TGTGCCACCAGCACTTACTCTAGCGGTTACAATGAGCAGTTCTTC.

In its sample, this clone was seen a few times. The genes are TRBV19 and TRBJ1-3, with D maybe TRBD1 (5 bases). The V end was cut by 3 bases, the J end by 4 bases, with 13 bases between. This CDR3 has 15 residues. Germline V gives CDR1 LNHDA, CDR2 SQIVND (reference sequence). The CDR3 DNA reads as TGTGCCAGTAGTATCGGCAGGGACTTCGGAAACACCATATATTTT. Translating gives CASSIGRDFGNTIYF.

The chain links TRBV7-9 to TRBJ2-5; TRBD2 agrees at 11 bases. This CDR3 contains 15 residues. Trimming at V came to 7 bases and at J to 3 bases, leaving 7 bases not matched to a gene. Germline V CDR1 and CDR2: SEHNR, FQNEAQ (reference sequence). The CDR3 reads CASIPGLAVEETQYF. The CDR3 DNA follows: TGTGCCAGCATCCCGGGACTAGCGGTTGAAGAGACCCAGTACTTC.

The J gene is TRBJ2-2, the V gene TRBV5-4; a possible D gene is TRBD1 (6 bases). The germline V and J ends were trimmed by 3 bases and 5 bases, with 14 bases remaining between them. This CDR3 has 15 residues. CDR1 is SGHNT and CDR2 is YYREEE in the germline V gene (reference sequence). In nucleotides, the CDR3 is TGTGCCAGCAGCTCTCGGGACACACTGACCGGGGAGCTGTTTTTT. Encoded protein: CASSSRDTLTGELFF. Combining the CDR3 with reference TRBV5-4 and TRBJ2-2 gives the whole variable domain ETGVTQSPTHLIKTRGQQVTLRCSSQSGHNTVSWYQQALGQGPQFIFQYYREEENGRGNFPPRFSGLQFPNYSSELNVNALELDDSALYLCASSSRDTLTGELFFGEGSRLTVL.

The CDR3: CSVEQGNYGYTF. CDR3 coding DNA: TGCAGCGTTGAACAGGGCAACTATGGCTACACCTTC. The chain links TRBV29-1 to TRBJ1-2; D is possibly TRBD1 (5 bases). The CDR3 runs to 12 residues. Germline V CDR1 and CDR2: SQVTM, ANQGSEA. Trimming removed 2 bases from V and 2 bases from J, with 6 bases in between.

This clone has a single count. The rearrangement joins TRBV27 to TRBJ1-6; possible D gene TRBD1, 6 bases. Germline assignment: CDR1 MNHEY and CDR2 SMNVEV (reference sequence). The CDR3 is 15 amino acids. Trimming stripped 3 bases from V and 7 bases from J, with 13 bases between. CDR3 region: CASSLGPGVNSPLHF. CDR3 coding DNA: TGTGCCAGCAGTTTGGGACCAGGGGTAAATTCACCCCTCCACTTT.

The genes are TRBV6-5 and TRBJ2-7, with 7 bases lining up with TRBD1. The CDR3 sequence is 14 residues long. V shed 6 bases and J 2 bases; nucleotides not matched to a gene: 7. Germline V CDR1 and CDR2: MNHEY, SVGAGI. CDR3 bases: TGTGCCAGCAGACCCCCACAGGGGACCTACGAGCAGTACTTC. Its translation is CASRPPQGTYEQYF.

The chain uses TRBV30 and TRBJ2-5; the D gene is possibly TRBD1 (6 bases). The V end lost 3 bases, the J end lost 5 bases, and 13 bases lay between the germline ends. This CDR3 has 13 amino acids. Germline CDR1 reads GTSNPN; CDR2 reads SVGIG (reference sequence). The CDR3 sequence: CAWRTGLRETQYF. In nucleotides, the CDR3 is TGTGCCTGGAGAACAGGGCTTCGGGAGACCCAGTACTTC.

The chain links TRBV9 to TRBJ2-2; D gene uncertain. CDR1 is SGDLS, CDR2 YYNGEE, per germline. V lost 0 bases and J 0 bases, leaving 6 bases between the germline ends. CDR3 length: 15 amino acids. The CDR3 loop reads CASSVGATNTGELFF. CDR3 DNA sequence: TGTGCCAGCAGCGTAGGCGCGACGAACACCGGGGAGCTGTTTTTT.

The chain joins TRBV5-1 to TRBJ1-1; D is possibly TRBD1 (5 bases). Between the trimmed V and J ends, which lost 4 bases and 1 base, there was a span of 11 bases. CDR1 is SGHRS, CDR2 YFSETQ, per germline. The length of the CDR3 is 14 residues. The CDR3 coding sequence is TGCGCCAGCAGCCGGGGGTCCGAGAACACTGAAGCTTTCTTT. Translation: CASSRGSENTEAFF.